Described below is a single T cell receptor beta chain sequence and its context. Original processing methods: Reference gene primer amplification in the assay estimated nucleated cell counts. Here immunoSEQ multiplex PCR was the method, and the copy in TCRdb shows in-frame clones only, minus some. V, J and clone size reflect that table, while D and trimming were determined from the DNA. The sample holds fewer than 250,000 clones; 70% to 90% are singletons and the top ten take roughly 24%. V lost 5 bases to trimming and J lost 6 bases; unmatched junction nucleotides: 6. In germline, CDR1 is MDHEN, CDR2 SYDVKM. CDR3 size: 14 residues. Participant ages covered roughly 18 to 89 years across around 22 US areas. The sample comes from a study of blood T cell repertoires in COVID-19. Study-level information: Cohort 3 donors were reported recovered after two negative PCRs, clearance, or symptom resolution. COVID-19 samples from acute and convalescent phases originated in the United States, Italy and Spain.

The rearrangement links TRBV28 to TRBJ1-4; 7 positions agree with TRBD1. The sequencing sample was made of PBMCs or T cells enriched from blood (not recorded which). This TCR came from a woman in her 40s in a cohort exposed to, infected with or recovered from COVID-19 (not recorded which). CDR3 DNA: TGTGCCAGCAGTACAGGGGCAGGATATGAAAAACTGTTTTTT. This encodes CASSTGAGYEKLFF.